The rows below give T cell receptor beta chains drawn from one sample of a study of blood T cell repertoires in COVID-19. Measured with immunoSEQ multiplex PCR; TCRdb has only the in-frame clones, and not every one. The sample includes some 150,000 clones, 85% of them seen just once. The sample taken for sequencing was peripheral blood. The receptors here all came from a woman aged 40 to 55 with active or convalescent COVID-19. CDR3s leave out the opening cysteine and the closing phenylalanine or tryptophan.

CDR3 protein: ASRREQGTQPQH
J gene: TRBJ1-5
V gene: TRBV19

CDR3 protein: ASSQQGAYGYT
J gene: TRBJ1-2
V gene: TRBV28

CDR3 protein: ASSLAEGVEQY
J gene: TRBJ2-7
V gene: TRBV7-2

CDR3 protein: ASSQGTGGRQPQH
J gene: TRBJ1-5
V gene: TRBV4-3

CDR3 protein: ASSFQRTSVRPRLGANVLT
J gene: TRBJ2-6
V gene: TRBV27

CDR3 protein: ASSYSDRGLQPQH
J gene: TRBJ1-5
V gene: TRBV6-5

CDR3 protein: AIGAGMGTEAF
J gene: TRBJ1-1
V gene: TRBV10-3

CDR3 protein: ASSRSTNDYGYT
J gene: TRBJ1-2
V gene: TRBV18

CDR3 protein: ASSPFEFPYEQY
J gene: TRBJ2-7
V gene: TRBV2

CDR3 protein: ASSHPGTAYEQY
J gene: TRBJ2-7
V gene: TRBV4-3

CDR3 protein: ASSEDRGSGNTIY
J gene: TRBJ1-3
V gene: TRBV6-1

CDR3 protein: ASSPRDRNNEQF
J gene: TRBJ2-1
V gene: TRBV28

CDR3 protein: ASSLSPTNTEAF
J gene: TRBJ1-1
V gene: TRBV7-2

CDR3 protein: ASLRPGALH
J gene: TRBJ1-6
V gene: TRBV4-1

CDR3 protein: SANRNYGYT
J gene: TRBJ1-2
V gene: TRBV20-1

CDR3 protein: ASRLQGVANTEAF
J gene: TRBJ1-1
V gene: TRBV7-2

CDR3 protein: ATTGGRLNTGELF
J gene: TRBJ2-2
V gene: TRBV5-6

CDR3 protein: ASSIGPSGSDTQY
J gene: TRBJ2-3
V gene: TRBV19